The entry below describes one T cell receptor (beta chain). Its antigen is not identified. The data derive from a study of T-cell memory formation after mild COVID-19. Looking at the study overall: The study found TCR clusters largely donor specific. Notes on the study in general: The main location of contracting CD4+ clones was CM and EM, and that of contracting CD8+ clones was EMRA. CD4/CD8 balance characterized clones contracting day 15 to 85, and CD4+ skew characterized later expanders.

cDNA libraries for TCR alpha and TCR beta, carrying sample barcodes and UMIs, came from 5'RACE with constant-segment primers. TCRdb called the 5' RACE reads again in MiXCR, with one record for every CDR3 protein. This sample has roughly 130,000 distinct CDR3 sequences; approximately 17% occur once, and the top ten carry about 5%. This CDR3 is built from 14 residues. V lost 6 bases, J lost 7 bases, and 17 bases lay in between. Germline CDR1 and CDR2: SNHLY and FYNNEI. Specimen: PBMCs or a T cell subset sorted from them (not recorded which). The TCR sequence derives from a young man who had mild COVID-19 (a few samples of this study predate the infection). Cell type and time point are not known. The chain carries TRBV2 and TRBJ2-3; D tentatively fits TRBD1 or TRBD2 (6 bases each). Here the CDR3 DNA reads TGTGCCAGCAGGGGATTGGGGGGCACGAATACGCAGTATTTT. It is translated as CASRGLGGTNTQYF.